This TCR beta chain derives from a study of blood T cells in healthy people across ages (dated by TCRdb to between 2014 and 2016). About the study as a whole: In model experiments, roughly one uniquely barcoded TCR beta cDNA molecule per two T cells was captured by template switching. For two donors (one aged 18 to 29 and one aged 80 or older), the study analyzed two additional independent replicas of 1 million unique cDNA reads from the same blood draw. The donors were divided into four age groups: young (average around 17 years), middle-aged (about 40), aged (62) and long-lived (about 80). To track age-related changes in TCR beta repertoire diversity, the study relied on deep sequencing normalized with unique cDNA molecular identifiers. The paper's findings and limits, for the study overall: Conclusive comparison of naive and antigen-experienced compartments was prevented by the profiling of bulk unsorted PBMCs. A strong correlation was found between observed TCR beta diversity and the percentage of naive T cells measured by flow cytometry. Because donor CMV infection status was unknown, age-related changes in expanded clonotypes were potentially confounded. Compared with the aged group, more naive CD4+ T cells, fewer expanded clones and increased TCR diversity were shown by the long-lived group, suggesting age selection. As age increased, observed TCR beta diversity per million T cells dropped in a roughly linear way, and a significant reduction was already evident by age about 40. Estimates of total diversity based on one million sequenced T cells were regarded as lower bounds and as underestimates.

CDR1 SGHRS and CDR2 YFSETQ are derived from the germline V gene. The cysteine opens and the phenylalanine closes a CDR3 of 16 amino acids. Just the 48-base CDR3 DNA is kept, in frame starting at base 1. V sheds 0 bases and J sheds 0 bases, leaving 13 bases between their ends. The donors were roughly 40 Caucasian individuals from Russia, aged 6 to 90 years, who were systemically healthy. Around 10 milliliters of peripheral blood were collected from each donor into EDTA-treated Vacutainer tubes. PBMCs were isolated by Ficoll-Paque density-gradient centrifugation, with at least 7 million obtained per sample. Trizol reagent was used to extract total RNA from the PBMCs, yielding at least 5.5 micrograms per sample. The percentages of naive CD45RAhigh/CD27high T cells were determined by flow cytometry on a PBMC aliquot from every donor. Library preparation was by 5' RACE. The sample was run on an Illumina HiSeq 2500. A second roughly 6 to 12 cycle PCR used a sample-barcoded 5' primer and a J-beta primer mix. A unique molecular identifier was introduced onto each TCR beta cDNA molecule by a template-switch 5' adaptor carrying 12 random nucleotides. Each sample yielded at least 3 million CDR3-containing paired-end reads. All of the RNA was converted into first-strand cDNA using the Mint cDNA synthesis kit, with a TRBC-specific oligonucleotide serving as the primer. Following uracil-DNA glycosylase treatment, all cDNA underwent a first 18-cycle PCR with the universal primers M1SS and BC2_uni_R. Regarding the original processing steps: For normalization, 1 million high-quality reads, each with a distinct molecular identifier, were randomly selected from each sample. Reads sharing molecular identifiers were discarded rather than binned into consensus sequences. MiTCR, set to a Q25 quality threshold and the strictest error-elimination algorithm, was used for CDR3 identification, clonotype clustering and error correction. Lower-bound total TCR beta diversity was estimated with a nonparametric unseen species model using Euler transformation. TCRdb took the public reads, trimmed them with fastp at Q25, ran MiXCR for clone calling and kept in-frame beta chains. All rows with the same CDR3 protein become a single entry with the most common DNA and genes. Clone size and V and J calls follow TCRdb, not the original study. The table for this sample lists fewer than 600,000 distinct CDR3 sequences; roughly a quarter of them were counted only once. Clones ranked in the top ten supply approximately 3.7% of the sample.

This clonotype was recorded many times. No cognate antigen has been identified for it. It has no much larger one-base neighbor in the sample; base qualities were not kept. The sample was also reused in another study, on T cells of mothers and their children. Looking at the second paper: Nine systemically healthy Caucasian individuals, comprising three mothers and their six children, were included as donors. cDNA synthesis used all of the extracted RNA, with approximately 1.6 ug of RNA in each 15 ul reaction. In the second PCR, the M1S primer introduced both the sample barcodes and 2-4 random nucleotides. Each mother yielded over 8 million TCR beta CDR3 reads and each child roughly 3 million reads. Thymic selection shapes the output of TCR recombination in a similar way in related and unrelated pairs, and inherited differences have a minor effect. Normalized repertoire overlap in related mother-child pairs was always slightly higher than in unrelated mother-child pairs, but the difference was never significant. With a sensitivity of approximately 100 clones per million clonotypes, no persistent microchimeric T cell clones were detected. To look for features that set related mother-child pairs apart from unrelated individuals, the researchers ran deep NGS to compare the TCR beta repertoires of mothers and children. The mean age was roughly 36 +/- 4 years for the mothers and 11 +/- 4 years for the children. After adapter ligation with NEBNext reagents, the libraries were sequenced on Illumina HiSeq 2000 with 100+100 nt paired-end reads. Mother and child libraries were prepared a month apart and sequenced in separate runs to prevent cross-contamination. Each donor had between 500,000 and 2,000,000 distinct TCR beta clonotypes identified. Naive TCR beta clonotypes were estimated from low-frequency clonotypes matched to each donor's FACS-determined naive share, without sorting.

Sequencing was performed on blood. The V gene is TRBV5-1 and the J gene is TRBJ2-7, with no reliable assignment of the D segment. This TCR came from a boy younger than 10 in good health. The CDR3 region reads CASSLDAAASSYEQYF. The DNA reads TGCGCCAGCAGCTTGGATGCGGCAGCCTCCTCCTACGAGCAGTACTTC.